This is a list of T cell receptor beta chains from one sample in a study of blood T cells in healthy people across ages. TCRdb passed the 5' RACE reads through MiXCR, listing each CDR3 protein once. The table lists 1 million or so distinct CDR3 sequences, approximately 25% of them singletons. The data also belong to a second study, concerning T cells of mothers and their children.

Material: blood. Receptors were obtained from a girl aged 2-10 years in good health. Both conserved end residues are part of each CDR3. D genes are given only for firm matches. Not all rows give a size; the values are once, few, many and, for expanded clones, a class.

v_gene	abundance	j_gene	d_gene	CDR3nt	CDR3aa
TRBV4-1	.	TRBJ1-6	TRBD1	TGCGCCAGCAGCCAAAGACAGGGTACGTCTTCCCTCCACTTT	CASSQRQGTSSLHF
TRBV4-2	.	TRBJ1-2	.	TGTGCCAGCAGCCAAGATCGTACACAGGGCGGGCTCTTCGGCTATGGCTACACCTTC	CASSQDRTQGGLFGYGYTF
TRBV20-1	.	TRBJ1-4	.	TGCAGTGCTATCAGGGACCGCGGTGAAAAACTGTTTTTT	CSAIRDRGEKLFF
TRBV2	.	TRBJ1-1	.	TGTGCCACCCCGAGGGTGAACACTGAAGCTTTCTTT	CATPRVNTEAFF
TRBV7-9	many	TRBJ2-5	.	TGTGCCAGCAGCTTTGCGTCCCAAGAGACCCAGTACTTC	CASSFASQETQYF
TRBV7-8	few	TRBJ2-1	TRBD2	TGTGCCAGCAGCTTAGCGAGGGGACTAGCTTCTCCCTACAATGAGCAGTTCTTC	CASSLARGLASPYNEQFF
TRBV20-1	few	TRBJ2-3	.	TGCAGTGCTAGAGATCCGGTATCCACAGATACGCAGTATTTT	CSARDPVSTDTQYF
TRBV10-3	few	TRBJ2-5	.	TGTGCCATCAGTGACCCCAGGGGAGCGGAGACCCAGTACTTC	CAISDPRGAETQYF
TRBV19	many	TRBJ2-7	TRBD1	TGTGCCAGCAGAGGGACAGGATCCTACGAGCAGTACTTC	CASRGTGSYEQYF
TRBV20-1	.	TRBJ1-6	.	TGCAGTGCTAGAGTAACGGGGGCGGTCTGGAATTCACCCCTCCACTTT	CSARVTGAVWNSPLHF